These T cell receptor beta chains were read from a single sample in a study of blood T cells in healthy people across ages. TCRdb reprocessed the 5' RACE reads with MiXCR, giving one entry per CDR3 protein. Altogether under 2,000,000 distinct CDR3 sequences are present, around 50% being singletons, with the ten largest covering approximately 2.1%. Material: blood. All receptors come from a middle-aged woman in good health. CDR3s include the opening cysteine and the closing phenylalanine or tryptophan. A D gene is named only where the DNA matches it firmly. Rows give clone size only sometimes, using once, few, many, or a class for an expanded clone.

d_call	j_call	v_call	clone_size	cdr3_aa	cdr3_nt
TRBD1	TRBJ2-3	TRBV7-9	.	CASSLGDRGPSGTQYF	TGTGCCAGCAGCTTAGGGGACAGGGGGCCCAGCGGTACGCAGTATTTT
.	TRBJ1-6	TRBV7-2	few	CASSLGGGYNSPLHF	TGTGCCAGCAGCTTGGGGGGCGGCTATAATTCACCCCTCCACTTT
.	TRBJ2-7	TRBV20-1	few	CSARGRGRHLGSGEQYF	TGCAGTGCTAGAGGCAGGGGCCGACATTTGGGGTCGGGCGAGCAGTACTTC
TRBD1	TRBJ2-5	TRBV5-1	.	CASSFGTGTGETQYF	TGCGCCAGCAGCTTCGGAACAGGGACAGGGGAGACCCAGTACTTC
.	TRBJ2-3	TRBV3-1	.	CASSPGDRTDTQYF	TGTGCCAGCAGCCCAGGGGACCGCACAGATACGCAGTATTTT
TRBD1	TRBJ2-5	TRBV7-2	few	CASSRSIDRGEETQYF	TGTGCCAGCAGCCGATCCATAGACAGGGGTGAGGAGACCCAGTACTTC
.	TRBJ2-7	TRBV7-2	many	CASSLTPTYEQYF	TGTGCCAGCAGCCTGACCCCCACTTACGAGCAGTACTTC
.	TRBJ1-1	TRBV4-2	.	CASSQDYPLNTEAFF	TGTGCCAGCAGCCAAGACTACCCTTTGAATACTGAAGCTTTCTTT
TRBD1	TRBJ2-5	TRBV29-1	.	CSVERLGDRGETQYF	TGCAGCGTTGAACGCCTAGGGGACAGGGGGGAGACCCAGTACTTC
.	TRBJ1-5	TRBV7-2	.	CASSTYNQPQHF	TGTGCCAGCAGTACTTATAATCAGCCCCAGCATTTT
.	TRBJ2-1	TRBV7-2	few	CASIMDIYNEQFF	TGTGCCAGCATCATGGACATCTACAATGAGCAGTTCTTC
TRBD1	TRBJ2-7	TRBV6-5	few	CASSRTPRTGAYEQYF	TGTGCCAGCAGTCGAACCCCACGGACAGGCGCCTACGAGCAGTACTTC
.	TRBJ2-1	TRBV29-1	.	CSGAGAGEQFF	TGCAGCGGTGCAGGGGCGGGTGAGCAGTTCTTC
.	TRBJ1-5	TRBV20-1	many	CSAPRQPGGNQPQHF	TGCAGTGCTCCCCGACAGCCCGGGGGCAATCAGCCCCAGCATTTT
.	TRBJ1-1	TRBV12-3/TRBV12-4	.	CASRGVRTESSNTEAFF	TGTGCCAGCAGGGGGGTGAGGACCGAAAGCTCGAACACTGAAGCTTTCTTT
.	TRBJ2-5	TRBV7-2	.	CASSLSLLAAQETQYF	TGTGCCAGCAGCTTAAGCCTTTTGGCAGCTCAAGAGACCCAGTACTTC
.	TRBJ1-5	TRBV20-1	once	CSARDYRNSNQPQHF	TGCAGTGCTAGAGATTACCGGAATAGCAATCAGCCCCAGCATTTT
.	TRBJ2-7	TRBV6-5	few	CASRVTSGYEQYF	TGTGCCAGCAGGGTTACTTCCGGCTACGAGCAGTACTTC
.	TRBJ2-1	TRBV20-1	few	CSASLSVNNEQFF	TGCAGTGCTAGTTTGTCGGTGAACAATGAGCAGTTCTTC
TRBD1	TRBJ2-3	TRBV29-1	few	CSVTIGTGGARSDTQYF	TGCAGCGTTACAATCGGGACAGGGGGCGCGAGGTCAGATACGCAGTATTTT
.	TRBJ2-7	TRBV11-2	.	CASSLVNRIDEQYF	TGTGCCAGCAGCTTAGTAAACCGGATCGACGAGCAGTACTTC
TRBD2	TRBJ2-1	TRBV7-2	.	CASSPGASGGYEQFF	TGTGCCAGCAGCCCCGGGGCTAGCGGGGGGTATGAGCAGTTCTTC
.	TRBJ2-1	TRBV5-1	.	CASSPSSSYNEQFF	TGCGCCAGCAGCCCCTCGAGCTCCTACAATGAGCAGTTCTTC
.	TRBJ2-5	TRBV7-2	.	CASSRPNQQGGKTQYF	TGTGCCAGCAGCCGCCCCAATCAGCAGGGTGGGAAGACCCAGTACTTC
TRBD1	TRBJ1-2	TRBV4-3	.	CASSQGDRVYGYTF	TGCGCCAGCAGCCAAGGAGACAGGGTATATGGCTACACCTTC
.	TRBJ2-3	TRBV18	few	CASSPRDPHTDTQYF	TGTGCCAGCTCACCCAGAGACCCCCACACAGATACGCAGTATTTT
.	TRBJ2-7	TRBV15	.	CAASRKGLTYEQYF	TGTGCCGCCAGCAGGAAAGGCCTCACGTACGAGCAGTACTTC
.	TRBJ2-5	TRBV18	.	CASSSFGHYQETQYF	TGTGCCAGCTCATCCTTCGGACACTACCAAGAGACCCAGTACTTC
.	TRBJ2-1	TRBV29-1	.	CSAGRVGSYDEQFF	TGCAGCGCCGGACGGGTGGGCTCCTACGATGAGCAGTTCTTC
TRBD1	TRBJ1-6	TRBV6-6	.	CASSFGTGGSSPLHF	TGTGCCAGCAGTTTTGGGACAGGCGGAAGTTCACCCCTCCACTTT
TRBD1	TRBJ1-1	TRBV2	.	CASRTRQGRNTEAFF	TGTGCCAGCAGGACCAGACAGGGACGGAACACTGAAGCTTTCTTT
.	TRBJ1-2	TRBV6-5	.	CASSSDPSNYGYTF	TGTGCCAGCAGTTCAGACCCTTCTAACTATGGCTACACCTTC
TRBD1	TRBJ2-7	TRBV7-2	.	CASSGQGNYEQYF	TGTGCCAGCAGCGGACAGGGGAACTACGAGCAGTACTTC
TRBD2	TRBJ2-7	TRBV4-3	.	CASSQDGGGANEQYF	TGCGCCAGCAGCCAAGATGGCGGGGGGGCCAATGAGCAGTACTTC
TRBD2	TRBJ2-1	TRBV13	.	CASSLPSGGWNEQFF	TGTGCCAGCAGCTTACCCAGCGGGGGCTGGAATGAGCAGTTCTTC
TRBD1	TRBJ2-1	TRBV5-1	.	CASSYKQGANEQFF	TGCGCCAGCAGCTACAAACAGGGGGCAAATGAGCAGTTCTTC
TRBD2	TRBJ2-3	TRBV12-3/TRBV12-4	.	CASDGLSGGADTQYF	TGTGCCAGCGACGGCCTCTCGGGGGGAGCAGATACGCAGTATTTT
.	TRBJ2-2	TRBV7-2	.	CASSRLGTANTGELFF	TGTGCCAGCAGCCGCTTGGGGACCGCGAACACCGGGGAGCTGTTTTTT
TRBD1	TRBJ1-1	TRBV28	once	CASTLTGRTEAFF	TGTGCCAGCACCCTGACAGGGAGGACTGAAGCTTTCTTT
.	TRBJ2-5	TRBV5-1	.	CASSSGSLAGETQYF	TGCGCCAGCAGCTCCGGAAGTCTAGCCGGCGAGACCCAGTACTTC
TRBD1	TRBJ2-4	TRBV27	few	CASSFRGWGIQYF	TGTGCCAGCAGTTTCAGGGGGTGGGGCATTCAGTACTTC
TRBD2	TRBJ2-7	TRBV29-1	.	CSVETSGGPPKYF	TGCAGCGTTGAAACTAGCGGGGGGCCCCCTAAGTACTTC
TRBD2	TRBJ2-3	TRBV5-6	.	CASSLSIAGVRRDTQYF	TGTGCCAGCAGCTTGTCTATAGCGGGGGTGCGTAGAGATACGCAGTATTTT
TRBD1	TRBJ1-1	TRBV7-2	.	CASSLALRGRTEAFF	TGTGCCAGCAGCTTAGCGCTCAGGGGGAGGACTGAAGCTTTCTTT
TRBD2	TRBJ2-3	TRBV6-2/TRBV6-3	few	CASSYTPGLAVTDTQYF	TGTGCCAGCAGTTACACACCGGGACTAGCGGTAACAGATACGCAGTATTTT
TRBD1	TRBJ1-2	TRBV27	few	CASSLYRGAANYGYTF	TGTGCCAGCAGTTTGTACAGGGGTGCGGCTAACTATGGCTACACCTTC
TRBD1	TRBJ1-2	TRBV28	.	CASSLRTGFRGCTF	TGTGCCAGCAGTTTACGGACAGGGTTCAGGGGCTGCACCTTC
.	TRBJ1-2	TRBV11-2	few	CASSTGTGNYGYTF	TGTGCCAGCAGCACCGGGACGGGAAACTATGGCTACACCTTC
TRBD1	TRBJ2-3	TRBV6-1	.	CASSTDRAPGTDTQYF	TGTGCCAGCAGTACCGACAGGGCCCCAGGCACAGATACGCAGTATTTT
.	TRBJ1-1	TRBV5-1	.	CASSLTPRGLTEAFF	TGCGCCAGCAGCTTGACCCCGCGGGGGCTAACTGAAGCTTTCTTT
.	TRBJ2-6	TRBV6-1	few	CATGGEGVSGANVLTF	TGTGCCACCGGGGGAGAGGGGGTGAGTGGGGCCAACGTCCTGACTTTC
.	TRBJ2-5	TRBV28	few	CASSLWAQEGMVETQYF	TGTGCCAGCAGTTTATGGGCTCAAGAGGGGATGGTGGAGACCCAGTACTTC